These T cell receptor beta chains were read from a single sample in a study of CD8+ T cells in alopecia areata. Generated by immunoSEQ multiplex PCR, the TCRdb table keeps only in-frame clones and is missing some. Among about 130,000 clones, about 46% were seen once, and the ten largest hold over 15%. The sequences come from CD8+ T cells sorted from blood, collected at week 0. These receptors all come from a human donor with alopecia areata. Both conserved end residues are part of each CDR3. The order of the fields is J gene, D gene, clone size, V gene, CDR3 DNA, CDR3 protein. A D gene is named only where the DNA matches it firmly. Only some rows state a clone size, as once, few, many or a class for expanded clones.

J: TRBJ1-6
D: .
size: once
V: TRBV30
DNA: TGTGCCTGGAGTCTGCAATCAAGGGCTCCCTATAATTCACCCCTCCACTTT
CDR3: CAWSLQSRAPYNSPLHF

J: TRBJ1-1
D: .
size: .
V: TRBV27
DNA: TGTGCCAGCAGTACAGGGCTGAACACTGAAGCTTTCTTT
CDR3: CASSTGLNTEAFF

J: TRBJ2-1
D: TRBD2
size: .
V: TRBV7-8
DNA: TGTGCCAGCAGCTTAGCCCTAGCGGGGGGCCTAAGCTCCTACAATGAGCAGTTCTTC
CDR3: CASSLALAGGLSSYNEQFF

J: TRBJ2-5
D: .
size: once
V: TRBV7-9
DNA: TGTGCCAGCAGCCCTGAGGGGCTGGGAGAGACCCAGTACTTC
CDR3: CASSPEGLGETQYF

J: TRBJ1-4
D: .
size: .
V: TRBV29-1
DNA: TGCAGCGTTGAAGATCGGGGGGAGGGTATCGAAAAACTGTTTTTT
CDR3: CSVEDRGEGIEKLFF

J: TRBJ1-6
D: .
size: many
V: TRBV6-4
DNA: TGTGCCAGCAGTGACTCGGGACATAATTCACCCCTCCACTTT
CDR3: CASSDSGHNSPLHF

J: TRBJ1-4
D: .
size: few
V: TRBV7-8
DNA: TGTGCCAGCAGCGGAGGGGGGGAAAAACTGTTTTTT
CDR3: CASSGGGEKLFF

J: TRBJ2-3
D: TRBD2
size: once
V: TRBV11-2
DNA: TGTGCCAGCAGCTTGCTAGCGGGGGGGACAGATACGCAGTATTTT
CDR3: CASSLLAGGTDTQYF

J: TRBJ2-7
D: TRBD1
size: few
V: TRBV14
DNA: TGTGCCAGCAGCCCCGGGACAGTATTCTACGAGCAGTACTTC
CDR3: CASSPGTVFYEQYF

J: TRBJ2-1
D: .
size: .
V: TRBV7-9
DNA: TGTGCCAGCAGCTCCCTAGCGAATGAGCAGTTCTTC
CDR3: CASSSLANEQFF

J: TRBJ1-5
D: .
size: few
V: TRBV27
DNA: TGTGCCAGCAGTTTATCGGCAGGGTGGGAGCCCCAGCATTTT
CDR3: CASSLSAGWEPQHF

J: TRBJ1-2
D: .
size: .
V: TRBV6-5
DNA: TGTGCCAGCAGTAAACAGGGTGGCGGCTACACCTTC
CDR3: CASSKQGGGYTF

J: TRBJ2-5
D: .
size: .
V: TRBV7-8
DNA: TGTGCCAGCAGCTTAGCGCCGAGGGGCCTGGAGACCCAGTACTTC
CDR3: CASSLAPRGLETQYF

J: TRBJ2-7
D: .
size: .
V: TRBV5-6
DNA: TGTGCCAGCAGCTTACAGGACTACGAGCAGTACTTC
CDR3: CASSLQDYEQYF

J: TRBJ2-5
D: TRBD2
size: .
V: TRBV5-6
DNA: TGTGCCAGCAGCCCCTCGGGTAGCGGGGGTCCGTGGGAGACCCAGTACTTC
CDR3: CASSPSGSGGPWETQYF

J: TRBJ1-1
D: TRBD1
size: .
V: TRBV30
DNA: TGTGCCTGGAGTCCGGGACAGAGGAACACTGAAGCTTTCTTT
CDR3: CAWSPGQRNTEAFF

J: TRBJ2-6
D: .
size: .
V: TRBV7-3
DNA: TGTGCCAGCTGCGACTCTGGGGCCAACGTCCTGACTTTC
CDR3: CASCDSGANVLTF

J: TRBJ1-5
D: .
size: .
V: TRBV15
DNA: TGTGCCACCAGCACCCCGACCGCTAGCAATCAGCCCCAGCATTTT
CDR3: CATSTPTASNQPQHF

J: TRBJ2-7
D: .
size: .
V: TRBV29-1
DNA: TGCAGCGTGCATACAGGAGACGCCTACGAGCAGTACTTC
CDR3: CSVHTGDAYEQYF

J: TRBJ1-5
D: .
size: few
V: TRBV30
DNA: TGTGCCTGGAGACCTCGGGGTGGGGGGCATCAGCCCCAGCATTTT
CDR3: CAWRPRGGGHQPQHF

J: TRBJ2-2
D: .
size: few
V: TRBV6-4
DNA: TGTGCCAGCAGAGGACAGTACACCGGGGAGCTGTTTTTT
CDR3: CASRGQYTGELFF

J: TRBJ2-1
D: TRBD1
size: few
V: TRBV27
DNA: TGTGCCAGCAGCATGACAGGGGGCTACAATGAGCAGTTCTTC
CDR3: CASSMTGGYNEQFF

J: TRBJ1-2
D: .
size: .
V: TRBV6-5
DNA: TGTGCCAGCAGTTACTCGATTGGGAGCTACACCTTC
CDR3: CASSYSIGSYTF